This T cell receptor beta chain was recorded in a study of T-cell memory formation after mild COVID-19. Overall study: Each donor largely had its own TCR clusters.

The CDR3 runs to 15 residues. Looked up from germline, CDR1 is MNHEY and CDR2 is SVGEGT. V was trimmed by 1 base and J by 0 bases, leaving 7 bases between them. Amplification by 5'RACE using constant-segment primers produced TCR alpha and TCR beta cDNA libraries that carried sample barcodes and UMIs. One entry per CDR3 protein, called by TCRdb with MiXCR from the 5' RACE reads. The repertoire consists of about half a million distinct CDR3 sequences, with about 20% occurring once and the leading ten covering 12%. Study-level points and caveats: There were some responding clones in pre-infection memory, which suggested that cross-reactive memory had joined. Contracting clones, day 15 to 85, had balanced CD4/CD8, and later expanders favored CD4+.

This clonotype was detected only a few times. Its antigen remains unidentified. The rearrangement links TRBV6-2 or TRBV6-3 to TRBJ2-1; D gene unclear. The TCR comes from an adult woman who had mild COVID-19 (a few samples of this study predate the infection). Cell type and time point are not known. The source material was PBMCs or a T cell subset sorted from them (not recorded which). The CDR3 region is CASSYYTGSYNEQFF. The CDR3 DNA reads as TGTGCCAGCAGTTACTATACCGGCTCCTACAATGAGCAGTTCTTC.